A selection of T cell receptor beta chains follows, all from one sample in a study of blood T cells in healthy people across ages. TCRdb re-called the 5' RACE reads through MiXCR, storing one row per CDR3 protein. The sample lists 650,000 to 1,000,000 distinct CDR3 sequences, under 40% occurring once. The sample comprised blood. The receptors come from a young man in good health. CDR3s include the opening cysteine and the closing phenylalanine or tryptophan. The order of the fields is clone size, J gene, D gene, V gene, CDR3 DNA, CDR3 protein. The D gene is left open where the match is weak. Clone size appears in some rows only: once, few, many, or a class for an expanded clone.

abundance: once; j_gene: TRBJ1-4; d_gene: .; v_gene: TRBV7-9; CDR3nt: TGTGCCAGCAGCCCTGTTCGGGGCACGAAACTGTTTTTT; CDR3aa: CASSPVRGTKLFF
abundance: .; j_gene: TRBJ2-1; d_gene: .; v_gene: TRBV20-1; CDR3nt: TGCTGTATCCCCCCCCCAGGGGCGGAGACCCAGTTCTTC; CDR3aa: CCIPPPGAETQFF
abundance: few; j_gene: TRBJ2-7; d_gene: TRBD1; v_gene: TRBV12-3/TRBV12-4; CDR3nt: TGTGCCAGCAGCTCGTTCGGGACAGGGATGTACGAGCAGTACTTC; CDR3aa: CASSSFGTGMYEQYF
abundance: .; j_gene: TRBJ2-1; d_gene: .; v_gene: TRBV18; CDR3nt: TGTGCCAGCTCACACGGGACGCTGCCCAATGAGCAGTTCTTC; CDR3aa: CASSHGTLPNEQFF
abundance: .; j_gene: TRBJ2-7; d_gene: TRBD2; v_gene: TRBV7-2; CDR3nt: TGTGCCAGCAGCTTAGCGCGTGGAGGGGTAGCGGGGGTTTCCCAGTACTTC; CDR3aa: CASSLARGGVAGVSQYF
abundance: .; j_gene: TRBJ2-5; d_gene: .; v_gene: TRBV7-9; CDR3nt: TGTGCCAGCAGCGGGAAACTCGGGCAGTACTTC; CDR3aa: CASSGKLGQYF
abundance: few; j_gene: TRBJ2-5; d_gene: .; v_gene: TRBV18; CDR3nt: TGTGCCAGCTCTGGAGCGGCACAAGAGACCCAGTACTTC; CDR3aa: CASSGAAQETQYF
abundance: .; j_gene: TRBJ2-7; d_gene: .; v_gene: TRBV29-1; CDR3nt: TGCAGCGCTCTGACTACCCAAAGCTCCTACGAGCAGTACTTC; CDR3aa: CSALTTQSSYEQYF
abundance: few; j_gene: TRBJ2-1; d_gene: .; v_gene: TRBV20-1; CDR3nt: TGCAGTGCTCGCGGGGTGAGCTCCTACAATGAGCAGTTCTTC; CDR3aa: CSARGVSSYNEQFF
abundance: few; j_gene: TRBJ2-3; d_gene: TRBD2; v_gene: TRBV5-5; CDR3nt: TGTGCCAGCAGCTTTGGGGGACGGGGGGGCCGGACAGATACGCAGTATTTT; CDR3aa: CASSFGGRGGRTDTQYF
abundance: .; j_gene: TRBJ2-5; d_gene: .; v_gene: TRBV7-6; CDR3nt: TGTGCCAGCAGCTTTAAAGGCAGGGGGGGGGAGACCCAGTACTTC; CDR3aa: CASSFKGRGGETQYF
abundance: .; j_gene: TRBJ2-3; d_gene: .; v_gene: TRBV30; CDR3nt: TGTGCCTTACTAGTGTGGGACACAGATACGCGGTATTTT; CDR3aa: CALLVWDTDTRYF
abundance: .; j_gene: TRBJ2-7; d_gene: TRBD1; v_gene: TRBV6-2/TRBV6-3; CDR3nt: TGTGCCAGCAGTTATCACGCCGGACAGGCCAGCTACGAGCAGTACTTC; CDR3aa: CASSYHAGQASYEQYF
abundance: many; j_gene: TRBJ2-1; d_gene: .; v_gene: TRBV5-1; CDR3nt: TGCGCCAGCAGCCGTGGACAGACTTACAATGAGCAGTTCTTC; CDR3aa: CASSRGQTYNEQFF
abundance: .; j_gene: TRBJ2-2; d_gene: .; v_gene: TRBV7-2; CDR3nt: TGTGCCAGCAGGCCCGGGGTCGCCGGGGAGCTGTTTTTT; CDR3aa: CASRPGVAGELFF
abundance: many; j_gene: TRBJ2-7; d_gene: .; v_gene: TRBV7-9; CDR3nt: TGTGCCAGCAGCTTAGTGAACCTCGCAGGACAAGGGTACGAGCAGTACTTC; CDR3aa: CASSLVNLAGQGYEQYF
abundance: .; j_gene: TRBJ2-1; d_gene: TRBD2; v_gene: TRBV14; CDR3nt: TGTGCCGGCAGCCAAGGCGGGGGGCGCCTCGGCAATGAGCAGTTCTTC; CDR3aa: CAGSQGGGRLGNEQFF
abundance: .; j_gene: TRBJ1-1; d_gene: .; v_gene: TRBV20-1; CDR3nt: TGCAGTGCTAGGGCAGGGGAAAGGAACACTGAAGCTTTCTTT; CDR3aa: CSARAGERNTEAFF
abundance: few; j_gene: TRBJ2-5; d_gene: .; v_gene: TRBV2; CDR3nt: TGTGCCAGCAGTACAGGGATGCGGGAGACCCAGTACTTC; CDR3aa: CASSTGMRETQYF
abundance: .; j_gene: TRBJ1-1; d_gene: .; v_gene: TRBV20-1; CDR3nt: TGCAGTGCTAGAGATGACCGAACTACTGAAGCTTTCTTT; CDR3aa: CSARDDRTTEAFF
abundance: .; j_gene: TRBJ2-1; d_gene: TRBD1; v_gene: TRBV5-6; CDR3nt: TGTGCCAGCAGCTTGCCACAATCGAGGGACAGGGAAAGGCGCAATGAGCAGTTCTTC; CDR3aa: CASSLPQSRDRERRNEQFF
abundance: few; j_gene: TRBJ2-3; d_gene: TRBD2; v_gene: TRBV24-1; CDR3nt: TGTGCCACCAGTGAGGGGACTAGCGGCACAGATACGCAGTATTTT; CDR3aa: CATSEGTSGTDTQYF
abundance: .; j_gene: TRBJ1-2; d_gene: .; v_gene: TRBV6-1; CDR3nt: TGTGCCAGCAGTGAATGGGTGTTGGAGAAAGGCTACACCTTC; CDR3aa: CASSEWVLEKGYTF
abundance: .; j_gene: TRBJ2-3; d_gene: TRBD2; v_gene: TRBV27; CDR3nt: TGTGCCAGCAGTTTGACTAGCGGGGGTACTAGCACAGATACGCAGTATTTT; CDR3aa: CASSLTSGGTSTDTQYF
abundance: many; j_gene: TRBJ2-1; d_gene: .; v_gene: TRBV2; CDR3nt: TGTGCCAGCAGTGAGGCAGGGGGGTACAATGAGCAGTTCTTC; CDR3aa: CASSEAGGYNEQFF
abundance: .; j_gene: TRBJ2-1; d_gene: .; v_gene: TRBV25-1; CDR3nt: TGTGCCAGCAGTTATCTCTGTGACAGCCAAGAGACCCAGTTCTTC; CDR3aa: CASSYLCDSQETQFF
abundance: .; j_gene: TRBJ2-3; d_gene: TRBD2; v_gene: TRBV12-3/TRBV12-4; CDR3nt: TGTGCCAGCAGTTTAGCTTTGGGACTAGAGTTCGCTCATACGCAGTATTTT; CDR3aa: CASSLALGLEFAHTQYF
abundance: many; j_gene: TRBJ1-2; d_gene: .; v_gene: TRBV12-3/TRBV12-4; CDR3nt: TGTGCCAGTAGTGTGGGTCGTGACTATGGCTACACCTTC; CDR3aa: CASSVGRDYGYTF
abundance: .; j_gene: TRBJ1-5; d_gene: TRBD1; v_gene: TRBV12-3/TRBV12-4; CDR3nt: TGTGCCGGCAGCCGGGAGACAGGGGCCCACAATCAGCCCCAGCATTTT; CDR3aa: CAGSRETGAHNQPQHF
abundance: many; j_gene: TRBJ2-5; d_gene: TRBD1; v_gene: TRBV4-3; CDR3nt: TGCGCCAGCAGCCAAGACTACGACAGGGGGCATGAAGAGACCCAGTACTTC; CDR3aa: CASSQDYDRGHEETQYF
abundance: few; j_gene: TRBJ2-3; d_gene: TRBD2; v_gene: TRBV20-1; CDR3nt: TGCAGTGCTTACAGGACTAGCGGACTCACAGATACGCAGTATTTT; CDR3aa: CSAYRTSGLTDTQYF
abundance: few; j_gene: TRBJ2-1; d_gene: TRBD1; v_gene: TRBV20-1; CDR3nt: TGCAGTGCTAGAGATCCGACAGGGGCGCAGTTCTTC; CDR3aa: CSARDPTGAQFF
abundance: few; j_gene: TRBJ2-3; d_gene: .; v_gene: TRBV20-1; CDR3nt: TGCAGTGCTGCCCAAGCCGATTCTAGCACAGATACGCAGTATTTT; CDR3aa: CSAAQADSSTDTQYF
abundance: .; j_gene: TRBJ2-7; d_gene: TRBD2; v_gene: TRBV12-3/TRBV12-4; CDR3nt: TGTGCCAGCAGCTTTCTAGCGGGGTTCGACGAGCAGTACTTC; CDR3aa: CASSFLAGFDEQYF
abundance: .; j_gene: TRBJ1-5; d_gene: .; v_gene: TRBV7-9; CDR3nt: TGTGCCAGCAGCCCAAGTTTTATAGGGGAGGGTAATCAGCCCCAGCATTTT; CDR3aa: CASSPSFIGEGNQPQHF
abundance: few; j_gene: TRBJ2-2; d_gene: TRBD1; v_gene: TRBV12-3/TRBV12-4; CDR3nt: TGTGCCAGCAGCCCCGGGACAGGGGGCAACACCGGGGAGCTGTTTTTT; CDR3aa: CASSPGTGGNTGELFF
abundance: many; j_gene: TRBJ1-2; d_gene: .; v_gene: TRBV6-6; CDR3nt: TGTGCCAGCAGCCAACCGAGTGCGGTTCATGGCTACACCTTC; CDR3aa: CASSQPSAVHGYTF
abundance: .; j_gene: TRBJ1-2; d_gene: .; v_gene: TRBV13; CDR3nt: TGTGCCAGCAGCCCGACGGACTTTTATGGCTACACCTTC; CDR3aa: CASSPTDFYGYTF
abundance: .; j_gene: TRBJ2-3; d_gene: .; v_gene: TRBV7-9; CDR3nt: TGTGCCAGCAGCTCCTTCCGGGACGATAGCACAGATACGCAGTATTTT; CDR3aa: CASSSFRDDSTDTQYF
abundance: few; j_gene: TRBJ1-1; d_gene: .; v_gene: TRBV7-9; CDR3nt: TGTGCCAGCAGCTCAACGACGGGGATGAACACTGAAGCTTTCTTT; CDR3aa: CASSSTTGMNTEAFF